This entry lists 7 T cell receptor beta chains sequenced from one sample in a study of Graves' ophthalmopathy and Graves' hyperthyroidism. RNA served as the template for amplifying TCR beta CDR3 regions. First-round RT-PCR relied on HTBI primers, and a second-round multiplex PCR came next. From the multiplex PCR reads, TCRdb called clonotypes with MiXCR, one entry per CDR3 protein. The table lists around 520,000 distinct CDR3 sequences, 39% of them singletons. Material for sequencing was peripheral blood or thyroid tissue (not recorded which). Receptor source: an adult man with Graves' hyperthyroidism.

The chain couples TRBV6-1 to TRBJ2-2; D perhaps matches TRBD1 (5 bases). Germline CDR1 is MNHNS and CDR2 is SASEGT. There are 17 residues in the CDR3. Trimming removed 3 bases at V and 4 bases at J, with 18 bases between. DNA for the CDR3: TGTGCCAGCAGTGAGGGGTGGGGCAGCACGTCCACCGGGGAGCTGTTTTTT. It codes for CASSEGWGSTSTGELFF.

This chain connects TRBV7-2 to TRBJ1-1, with a possible D match to TRBD1 (6 bases). The V gene's germline CDR1 is SGHTA and CDR2 FQGNSA. Trimming cost V 3 bases and J 0 bases, with 11 bases left between them. The CDR3 spans 15 residues. The CDR3 nucleotides are TGTGCCAGCAGCTTCGGGGGGCCCTTGAACACTGAAGCTTTCTTT. Amino acid sequence: CASSFGGPLNTEAFF.

V and J are TRBV19 and TRBJ2-2; D gene unclear. CDR1 and CDR2 from the germline V gene are LNHDA and SQIVND (reference sequence). The V gene lost 5 bases and the J gene lost 3 bases, with 10 bases spanning the gap. This CDR3 is built from 14 residues. The CDR3: CASSVGTHTGELFF. The CDR3 DNA follows: TGTGCCAGTAGTGTGGGAACTCACACCGGGGAGCTGTTTTTT.

This clonotype was seen ten or more times. The chain employs TRBV20-1 and TRBJ1-5; 8 bases map to TRBD1. The germline V gene encodes CDR1 DFQATT and CDR2 SNEGSKA (reference sequence). The CDR3 spans 11 residues. The V and J ends lost 3 bases and 9 bases, in that order; junction bases with no gene match: 1. In DNA form, the CDR3 reads TGCAGTGCTAGTGACAGGGGGCCCCAGCATTTT. Translated: CSASDRGPQHF.

This clonotype was counted ten times or more. J is TRBJ2-5 and V is TRBV12-3 or TRBV12-4, with 7 bases fitting TRBD1. V trimming: 5 bases; J trimming: 5 bases; junction bases outside the gene matches: 8. The CDR3 is 14 amino acids. The CDR3 DNA reads as TGTGCCAGCAGTACGGGACAGCAGCTGGAGACCCAGTACTTC. Its translation is CASSTGQQLETQYF.

This clonotype was detected ten times or more. The chain carries TRBV20-1 and TRBJ1-5; TRBD1 might be the D (5 bases). CDR3 length: 13 residues. Germline V CDR1 and CDR2: DFQATT, SNEGSKA (reference sequence). V lost 0 bases and J lost 8, with 11 bases in between. The CDR3 loop is CSARDSADKPQHF. The DNA for the CDR3 is TGCAGTGCTAGAGACAGCGCGGACAAGCCCCAGCATTTT.

This clonotype was seen repeatedly, ten times or more. The V call is TRBV10-3, the J call TRBJ1-5; D remains unclear. V gave up 0 bases and J gave up 4 bases, with 10 bases separating them. This CDR3 is 15 amino acids long. Germline values: CDR1 ENHRY, CDR2 SYGVKD. DNA for the CDR3: TGTGCCATCAGTGAGTCGGTTGTGAAAAATCAGCCCCAGCATTTT. Amino acid sequence: CAISESVVKNQPQHF.